This T cell receptor (beta chain) derives from a study of regulatory T cells in long-lasting Graves disease (dated by TCRdb to the early 2020s). Context from the whole study: In the newly diagnosed Graves' disease group, patients had been taking antithyroid drugs for less than 3 months. This study used TCR sequencing and RNA sequencing of peripheral blood to compare persistent Graves' disease patients against newly diagnosed Graves' disease patients. The study was registered as a clinical trial and conducted in China. TCR sequencing covered around 13 persistent and approximately 20 newly diagnosed Graves' disease patients, 33 samples in total.

What the time point label conveys for this sample: newly diagnosed GD, antithyroid drugs for less than 3 months. For both TCR sequencing and RNA sequencing, RNA was extracted from PBMCs in TRIzol. Graves' disease was diagnosed according to American Thyroid Association guidelines. Recruitment of patients was carried out at an endocrinology department in Xi'an, China. From each patient, around 9.3 milliliters of peripheral blood was collected into an EDTA anticoagulant tube. Ficoll Paque Plus density gradient separation was used to isolate PBMCs, and no additional T cell sorting was done. RNA quality was checked with an Agilent 2100 Bioanalyzer and agarose gel, and concentration with a NanoDrop 2000. This clonotype was found many times. No cognate antigen has been identified for it. Nothing much larger sits one base from this clone, and base qualities are not available. Library generation was performed with multiplex PCR. Sequencing was carried out with an Illumina HiSeq 4000. To build TCR beta libraries, CDR3 regions were amplified by Arm-PCR using iRepertoire HTBI primers. Before sequencing, the PCR products went through gel purification. Concerning the study's data processing: Gene usage analysis of CDR3 amino acid clonotypes relied on the roughly 60 TRBV and 12 to 15 TRBJ segments identified across samples. Filtered high-quality paired reads were merged into contigs using COPE and FqMerger. BLAST was used to align contigs to IMGT TRBV, TRBD and TRBJ reference genes, with CDR3 defined following IMGT. Clonotypes above 0.1% frequency were classified as highly expanded clones. Repertoire diversity was measured by Shannon entropy, and V-J evenness by the Gini coefficient. A clonotype was considered public if more than one individual shared it. TCRdb reworked the public reads: Q25 trimming with fastp, MiXCR clone assembly, productive beta chains retained. Rows merge per CDR3 protein into single entries with the most common DNA and genes. The V and J calls follow TCRdb's processing rather than the paper's. Within this sample are about 530,000 distinct CDR3 sequences, with about 16% of them counted one time only. Of the sample, approximately 25% is held by the ten largest clones.

Overall study results and their limits: Because the primary lesion, thyroid tissue, could not be accessed, the study looked at peripheral blood alone. Only the TCR beta chain was sequenced and analyzed. A larger number of public clonotypes was shared among persistent patients (more than 2,500) than among newly diagnosed patients (around 970). The authors acknowledged the small sample size as a limitation that may reduce accuracy. Compared with newly diagnosed patients, persistent Graves' disease patients had lower TCR Shannon entropy and fewer highly expanded clones, which suggests clonal expansion.

These data also formed part of another study, on T cells in Graves' hyperthyroidism and ophthalmopathy. Per the second study: A patient counted as having stable Graves' hyperthyroidism if no progression to ophthalmopathy occurred over 18 months of follow-up. Hyperthyroidism patients were newly diagnosed, had a disease duration of under 2 months, and were aged 18 to 65 years. The study excluded patients with uncontrolled infections, other autoimmune diseases, pregnancy or lactation. Diagnoses were based on clinical symptoms, serum thyroxine and TRAb, thyroid ultrasound and orbital computed tomography. The first round of RT-PCR for the TCR CDR3 was performed with the HTBI primer set and the Qiagen OneStep RT-PCR kit. Blood samples also contained most of the expanded thyroid clonotypes (frequency above 0.001), which suggests that blood repertoires may reflect thyroid immune responses. Ophthalmopathy was separated from stable hyperthyroidism by a 13 V-J signature model, with 85% to 90% sensitivity and roughly 84% specificity obtained in cross-validation and 80%/75% obtained in testing. In validation, progression to ophthalmopathy was predicted by the model with roughly 71% sensitivity and 72% to 80% specificity, a median of approximately 6.5 months before onset. TCR V-J signatures able to tell the groups apart were searched for in a discovery cohort of 90 to 100 patients, of whom roughly 42 had Graves' ophthalmopathy and around 57 had stable Graves' hyperthyroidism. Prospective prediction of ophthalmopathy was tested in an independent validation cohort consisting of some 19 hyperthyroidism patients and about 17 patients who later progressed to ophthalmopathy. The 100 discovery patients were randomly divided into training and test sets at a 7:3 ratio. The study also compared thyroid tissue and blood T-cell repertoires from about six Graves' hyperthyroidism patients. Once sampling was done, hyperthyroidism patients were given methimazole at a starting dose of 30 mg daily, whereas ophthalmopathy patients were given high-dose intravenous methylprednisolone. Libraries were constructed in a second round of multiplex PCR, after which size selection and purification were performed. Libraries were sequenced paired-end with 100 bp reads on an Illumina HiSeq2000. SOAPnuke was used to process the raw data, throwing out any read that contained adapters or uncalled bases, had a mean Phred below 15, or lacked an exact constant-primer or identifier match. COPE v1.2.5 was used to merge high-quality paired reads, and clonotypes were defined as unique nucleotide sequences. MiTCR v1.1 was used to align clonotypes to the IMGT TRBV, TRBD and TRBJ reference segments. The analysis included only V-J combinations with a frequency above 0.0001, which together covered more than 98% of the repertoires. The TCS score was defined as the ratio of F50 (clonal expansion) to E x V (chaos), calculated using BLOSUM62-based TCRdist between CDR3 peptides within each V-J. Welch's t-statistics and random forest reduced roughly 540 V-J features to roughly 13, which were used in a naive Bayes classifier (R e1071). Sample size was not statistically predetermined, and investigators were not blinded to group allocation. TCR Vbeta CDR3 sequencing of approximately 140 peripheral blood samples (approximately 44 ophthalmopathy, 75 hyperthyroidism and roughly 17 progressor patients) is reported in the paper.

This receptor was identified in a woman aged 35-65 years with Graves disease. Donor details come from another sample of the same person, matched by shared clones. Here the sequenced sample was peripheral blood mononuclear cells (PBMCs), taken at new diagnosis, from a patient treated with antithyroid drugs.

The sequence in DNA is TGTGCCAGCAGCCCTACACTGACAGTTTATAATTCACCCCTCCACTTT. Translated, it gives CASSPTLTVYNSPLHF. The rearrangement combines TRBV6-1 with TRBJ1-6; tentative D gene TRBD1, with 5 bases matching. The germline V gene provides CDR1 MNHNS and CDR2 SASEGT. V is cut by 6 bases and J by 4 bases, and the space between the germline ends is 16 bases. The CDR3 runs 16 residues from the cysteine to the phenylalanine. Left in the record is the CDR3 DNA by itself, 48 bases read in frame from the first base.